The 29 T cell receptor beta chains in this list originate from one sample, sequenced in a study of blood T cell repertoires in COVID-19. Sequencing used immunoSEQ multiplex PCR; TCRdb keeps in-frame clones, though not all of them. The table has around 240,000 clones, 65% to 90% seen once. Source material: peripheral blood. These receptors all stem from a woman aged 40 to 55 who had recovered from COVID-19.

This chain uses TRBV7-3 with TRBJ1-1; perhaps TRBD1 as D (6 bases). The CDR3 length is 14 residues. From germline, CDR1 is SGHTA and CDR2 FQGTGA. V lost 5 bases to trimming and J lost 2 bases, with 12 bases between them. In nucleotides, the CDR3 is TGTGCCAGCAGCCAACAGGGCACCAACACTGAAGCTTTCTTT. Encoded protein: CASSQQGTNTEAFF.

J is TRBJ1-2 and V is TRBV7-9, with no clear D. The CDR3 totals 11 residues. Germline V gene sequence: CDR1 SEHNR, CDR2 FQNEAQ (reference sequence). Trimming removed 1 base from V and 8 bases from J, with 5 bases in between. CDR3 loop: CASSLELGYTF. The CDR3 DNA reads as TGTGCCAGCAGCTTAGAACTGGGCTACACCTTC. The full variable domain, its missing parts supplied by reference TRBV7-9 and TRBJ1-2, is DTGVSQNPRHKITKRGQNVTFRCDPISEHNRLYWYRQTLGQGPEFLTYFQNEAQLEKSRLLSDRFSAERPKGSFSTLEIQRTEQGDSAMYLCASSLELGYTFGSGTRLTVV.

V is TRBV6-1 and J is TRBJ1-2; 8 bases fit TRBD1. The CDR3 extends over 18 amino acids. In germline, CDR1 is MNHNS, CDR2 SASEGT. J lost 4 bases, V lost 2 bases, and 15 bases had no gene match. DNA for the CDR3: TGTGCCAGCAGTGAAAAATTGGCAGGGGGCGCGAACGGCTATGGCTACACCTTC. Residues: CASSEKLAGGANGYGYTF.

The rearrangement links TRBV29-1 to TRBJ2-7, with D unclear. CDR3 length equals 11 residues. CDR1 SQVTM and CDR2 ANQGSEA come from the germline V gene. Trimming shortened V by 6 bases and J by 1 base, and 7 bases separated the two germline ends. CDR3 sequence: CSVENSYEQYF. The CDR3 bases are TGCAGCGTGGAGAATTCCTACGAGCAGTACTTC.

The genes are TRBV28 and TRBJ2-7; tentative D call: TRBD1 (5 bases). This CDR3 comprises 15 residues. V gave up 3 bases and J gave up 0 bases, with 12 bases separating them. CDR1 is MDHEN and CDR2 is SYDVKM in the germline V gene. DNA of the CDR3: TGTGCCAGCAGTTTGGGCAGGGCAAACTCCTACGAGCAGTACTTC. Amino acid sequence: CASSLGRANSYEQYF.

The V gene is TRBV7-3, the J gene TRBJ1-2; the D gene is possibly TRBD1 (6 bases). CDR3 length: 16 amino acids. Per germline, CDR1 SGHTA and CDR2 FQGTGA. V lost 5 bases to trimming and J lost 5 bases, with 21 bases between them. The CDR3 protein is CASSQKQGMGWYGYTF. CDR3 bases: TGTGCCAGCAGCCAGAAACAGGGAATGGGATGGTATGGCTACACCTTC. The full variable domain, in which reference TRBV7-3 and TRBJ1-2 provide the parts outside the CDR3, is GAGVSQTPSNKVTEKGKYVELRCDPISGHTALYWYRQSLGQGPEFLIYFQGTGAADDSGLPNDRFFAVRPEGSVSTLKIQRTERGDSAVYLCASSQKQGMGWYGYTFGSGTRLTVV.

The chain is built from TRBV7-2 and TRBJ2-5; D uncertain. In germline, CDR1 is SGHTA, CDR2 FQGNSA. Trimming cost V 1 base and J 7 bases, with 13 bases left between them. The CDR3 is 14 residues long. The CDR3 reads CASSLEAGLGTQYF. DNA for the CDR3: TGTGCCAGCAGCTTAGAGGCCGGGTTGGGGACCCAGTACTTC.

CDR3 sequence (DNA): TGTGCCAGCAGCCCCGACAGGAAGGTAGGCTATTCACCCCTCCACTTT. Residues: CASSPDRKVGYSPLHF. The V gene is TRBV3-1 (or the pseudogene TRBV3-2), the J gene TRBJ1-6, with D possibly being TRBD1 (6 bases). The CDR3 is 16 amino acids. Looked up from germline, CDR1 is LGHDT and CDR2 is YNNKEL (reference sequence). V was cut by 4 bases and J by 8 bases, with 18 bases left in between.

J is TRBJ2-2 and V is TRBV19; D not certain. V was clipped by 4 bases and J by 4 bases, with 16 bases between them. The CDR3 loop spans 16 amino acids. The germline CDR1 and CDR2 sequences are LNHDA and SQIVND (reference sequence). CDR3 region: CASSNVGMTGTGELFF. CDR3 DNA: TGTGCCAGTAGTAATGTAGGCATGACGGGCACCGGGGAGCTGTTTTTT.

V and J are TRBV19 and TRBJ1-6, with a tentative D call TRBD1 (6 bases). The V end was cut by 6 bases, the J end by 8 bases, with 20 bases between. Germline CDR1 is LNHDA and CDR2 is SQIVND (reference sequence). The CDR3 spans 16 residues. The CDR3 spells CASSTESSGADSPLHF. In nucleotides, the CDR3 is TGTGCCAGTAGCACCGAATCTTCAGGGGCCGATTCACCCCTCCACTTT.

The V gene is TRBV5-4, the J gene TRBJ2-5, with 11 bases identical to TRBD2. The germline CDR1 and CDR2 sequences are SGHNT and YYREEE (reference sequence). Germline trimming cut 2 bases from V and 5 bases from J; bases unmatched to any gene: 5. This CDR3 spans 15 amino acids. This CDR3 is CASSLRLAGRETQYF. CDR3 nucleotide sequence: TGTGCCAGCAGCTTAAGACTAGCGGGGCGTGAGACCCAGTACTTC. Based on the CDR3 plus reference TRBV5-4 and TRBJ2-5, the full variable domain is ETGVTQSPTHLIKTRGQQVTLRCSSQSGHNTVSWYQQALGQGPQFIFQYYREEENGRGNFPPRFSGLQFPNYSSELNVNALELDDSALYLCASSLRLAGRETQYFGPGTRLLVL.

This sequence joins TRBV9 and TRBJ2-3, with 9 bases identical to TRBD1. The CDR3 length is 16 residues. CDR1 and CDR2 (germline): SGDLS, YYNGEE. Trimming cost V 0 bases and J 2 bases; bases outside gene matches: 4. In DNA form, the CDR3 reads TGTGCCAGCAGCGTAGGCCGGGACAGGGTCACAGATACGCAGTATTTT. Translating gives CASSVGRDRVTDTQYF.

The chain couples TRBV18 to TRBJ1-2; D is perhaps TRBD1 (5 bases). Germline CDR1 KGHSH, CDR2 LQKENI. V lost 10 bases, J lost 4 bases, and 13 bases lay in between. The CDR3 totals 12 residues. The CDR3 is CAIPRGFYGYTF. CDR3 in DNA: TGTGCCATCCCTCGGGGGTTCTATGGCTACACCTTC.

In this sample, this clone turned up a few times. The V and J genes are TRBV19 and TRBJ1-2; D is unresolved. The germline V gene encodes CDR1 LNHDA and CDR2 SQIVND (reference sequence). The CDR3 totals 13 residues. The V end lost 3 bases, the J end lost 8 bases, and 13 bases lay between the germline ends. The chain's CDR3 is CASSIKDERGYTF. DNA for the CDR3: TGTGCCAGTAGTATTAAAGATGAGAGGGGCTACACCTTC.

The chain links TRBV27 to TRBJ2-2; 12 bases agree with TRBD1. V lost 4 bases to trimming and J lost 1 base; unmatched junction nucleotides: 1. The CDR3 is 16 residues long. From germline, CDR1 is MNHEY and CDR2 SMNVEV (reference sequence). The CDR3 loop is CASSWDRGRNTGELFF. In DNA, the CDR3 is TGTGCCAGCAGTTGGGACAGGGGGCGGAACACCGGGGAGCTGTTTTTT.

This clone was picked up a small number of times. The rearrangement uses TRBV27 and TRBJ1-3, with TRBD1 matching over 7 bases. Per the germline V gene, CDR1 is MNHEY and CDR2 is SMNVEV (reference sequence). The CDR3 runs 14 residues. The V and J ends lost 7 bases and 4 bases, in that order; junction bases with no gene match: 7. This CDR3 reads CASKPGTVGNTIYF. The CDR3 coding sequence is TGTGCCAGCAAACCCGGGACAGTCGGAAACACCATATATTTT.

The chain has TRBV19 and TRBJ2-5; 9 bases map to TRBD1. There are 15 residues in the CDR3. Germline loops: CDR1 LNHDA, CDR2 SQIVND (reference sequence). Trimming took 8 bases from V and 5 from J; bases not matched to a gene: 12. DNA for the CDR3: TGTGCCAGTGGGGAACAGGGGGCGAGTTTGGAGACCCAGTACTTC. Its translation is CASGEQGASLETQYF.

Only a few counts were recorded for this clone. The rearrangement links TRBV3-1 (or the pseudogene TRBV3-2) to TRBJ1-2; TRBD1 agrees at 8 bases. Trimming cost V 1 base and J 6 bases; bases outside gene matches: 4. From germline, CDR1 is LGHDT and CDR2 YNNKEL (reference sequence). CDR3 length equals 14 residues. The CDR3: CASSQGQQGDGYTF. The CDR3 DNA sequence: TGTGCCAGCAGCCAAGGCCAACAGGGGGATGGCTACACCTTC.

The CDR3, as DNA: TGTGCCAGCAGCTACGACAGCTCTGGAAACACCATATATTTT. This translates into CASSYDSSGNTIYF. The rearrangement links TRBV7-2 to TRBJ1-3, with D maybe TRBD1 (5 bases). This CDR3 contains 14 residues. From germline, CDR1 is SGHTA and CDR2 FQGNSA. Trimming pared 4 bases from V and 0 bases from J, leaving 7 bases between.

The V call is TRBV13, the J call TRBJ1-1; D perhaps matches TRBD1 (5 bases). The germline gives CDR1 PRHDT, CDR2 FYEKMQ (reference sequence). Trimming pared 0 bases from V and 8 bases from J, leaving 16 bases between. The CDR3 sequence is 15 residues long. For the CDR3, the DNA is TGTGCCAGCAGCTTAGGCTGGGACTCCGGGGAGGAAGCTTTCTTT. It yields the protein CASSLGWDSGEEAFF.

This clone occurred a few times. The J gene is TRBJ2-7, the V gene TRBV6-2 or TRBV6-3; a weak D match, TRBD2 (5 bases). This CDR3 has 15 residues. The germline CDR1 and CDR2 sequences are MNHEY and SVGEGT. The germline V and J ends were trimmed by 5 bases and 5 bases, with 19 bases remaining between them. CDR3 nucleotides: TGTGCCAGCAGTGGTAGCGCGGCCCTACCCCACGAGCAGTACTTC. Its protein product is CASSGSAALPHEQYF.

The V and J genes are TRBV9 and TRBJ2-7, with 9 bases identical to TRBD2. Germline V gives CDR1 SGDLS, CDR2 YYNGEE. Trimming at V came to 3 bases and at J to 3 bases, leaving 10 bases not matched to a gene. This CDR3 comprises 16 residues. The CDR3 coding sequence is TGTGCCAGCAGCGCTCCGAGTAGCGGGGGTTTCTACGAGCAGTACTTC. Translating gives CASSAPSSGGFYEQYF.

The chain has TRBV18 and TRBJ1-1; 7 nucleotides match TRBD1. Trimming removed 2 bases from V and 1 base from J; junction bases left unmatched: 1. The CDR3 length is 14 residues. Germline assignment: CDR1 KGHSH and CDR2 LQKENI. Here the CDR3 reads CASSPGTENTEAFF. The DNA of the CDR3 is TGTGCCAGCTCACCAGGGACAGAGAACACTGAAGCTTTCTTT.

This clone turned up a few times. In nucleotides, the CDR3 is TGTGCCAGCAGCTCAAGACAGGGGGGTACAGATACGCAGTATTTT. It specifies CASSSRQGGTDTQYF. The rearrangement joins TRBV9 to TRBJ2-3, with 9 bases matching TRBD1. After removal of 4 bases from V and 3 bases from J, the junction contained 6 bases not matched to a gene. This CDR3 has 15 amino acids. Per the germline V gene, CDR1 is SGDLS and CDR2 is YYNGEE.

The rearrangement links TRBV5-1 to TRBJ1-4; tentatively, D is TRBD1 (6 bases). The germline V gene encodes CDR1 SGHRS and CDR2 YFSETQ. V lost 0 bases and J lost 8, with 14 bases in between. CDR3 size: 15 residues. CDR3 in DNA: TGCGCCAGCAGCTTGGCGAACAGGGTTGAGGAAAAACTGTTTTTT. Translated: CASSLANRVEEKLFF.

In DNA form, the CDR3 reads TGTGCCAGCAGGACAGGAACAACTAATGAAAAACTGTTTTTT. It translates to CASRTGTTNEKLFF. This chain connects TRBV6-5 to TRBJ1-4; D perhaps matches TRBD1 (6 bases). Germline CDR1 and CDR2: MNHEY and SVGAGI. Trimming took off 6 bases at V and 0 bases at J, with 8 bases between the two ends. CDR3 length: 14 residues.

V is TRBV27 and J is TRBJ2-4; 8 bases line up with TRBD1. CDR3 length: 16 residues. With 6 bases clipped from V and 6 bases from J, the junction kept 13 bases outside the gene matches. CDR1 is MNHEY and CDR2 is SMNVEV in the germline V gene (reference sequence). In DNA, the CDR3 is TGTGCCAGCAGAGCCTGGACAGGGCGAGGATTAAACATTCAGTACTTC. Translation: CASRAWTGRGLNIQYF.

J is TRBJ2-2 and V is TRBV27; tentatively, D is TRBD1 (5 bases). The V and J ends lost 5 bases and 0 bases respectively, with 16 bases between them. Germline assignment: CDR1 MNHEY and CDR2 SMNVEV (reference sequence). The CDR3 totals 17 residues. The CDR3 DNA reads TGTGCCAGCAGTCCCTCGAGACAGAACGCGAACACCGGGGAGCTGTTTTTT. This encodes CASSPSRQNANTGELFF.

The rearrangement uses TRBV7-2 and TRBJ1-2, with 10 bases matching TRBD1. This CDR3 is built from 15 residues. CDR1 is SGHTA and CDR2 is FQGNSA in the germline V gene. Trimming took 4 bases from V and 5 from J; bases not matched to a gene: 7. Here the CDR3 DNA reads TGTGCCAGCAGCTCCCAGGACAGGGGGGAGTATGGCTACACCTTC. This encodes CASSSQDRGEYGYTF.